The 24 T cell receptor beta chains given below trace back to one sample, sequenced in a study of blood T cell repertoires in COVID-19. Data came from immunoSEQ multiplex PCR; TCRdb stores just in-frame clones and leaves some out. The sample shows around 100,000 clones, roughly 71% of them seen only once. Sequencing was performed on peripheral blood. The receptors derive from an elderly man with acute or convalescent COVID-19.

The table lists this clone with a count of one. As DNA, the CDR3 is TGTGCCAGCAGCGTAGGCCCGGGAAAAGAGACCCAGTACTTC. Its protein is CASSVGPGKETQYF. The chain uses TRBV9 and TRBJ2-5; TRBD2 might be the D (5 bases). CDR1 is SGDLS, CDR2 YYNGEE, per germline. CDR3 size: 14 residues. V was pared by 0 bases and J by 3 bases, with 9 bases between.

The CDR3 DNA reads as TGTGCCAGCAGCGCCTCGCCGGGCAATCAGCCCCAGCATTTT. Its translation: CASSASPGNQPQHF. The rearrangement joins TRBV6-4 to TRBJ1-5; D uncertain. This CDR3 comprises 14 residues. With 6 bases removed from V and 2 bases from J, the gap between germline ends came to 11 bases. Germline V lookup: CDR1 MRHNA, CDR2 SNTAGT.

In its sample, this clone was seen many times. The chain recombines TRBV30 with TRBJ1-2, with a tentative D call TRBD1 (6 bases). V lost 1 base to trimming and J lost 8 bases, with 14 bases between them. Germline values: CDR1 GTSNPN, CDR2 SVGIG (reference sequence). This CDR3 has 13 residues. CDR3 nucleotides: TGTGCCTGGAGTGAGGGGGGGGCCGACGGCTACACCTTC. Its translation is CAWSEGGADGYTF. Filled out from reference TRBV30 and TRBJ1-2, the complete variable domain reads SQTIHQWPATLVQPVGSPLSLECTVEGTSNPNLYWYRQAAGRGLQLLFYSVGIGQISSEVPQNLSASRPQDRQFILSSKKLLLSDSGFYLCAWSEGGADGYTFGSGTRLTVV.

The chain employs TRBV28 and TRBJ2-5; D perhaps matches TRBD2 (6 bases). The CDR3 has 15 residues. Germline loops: CDR1 MDHEN, CDR2 SYDVKM. V gave up 7 bases and J gave up 1 base, with 16 bases separating them. CDR3 sequence (DNA): TGTGCCAGCATCGATCAACCCGGGAGCCAAGAGACCCAGTACTTC. The encoded protein is CASIDQPGSQETQYF.

The chain uses TRBV6-5 and TRBJ2-4; 7 bases line up with TRBD1. V dropped 6 bases and J dropped 5; count of bases not matched to a gene: 7. Germline assignment: CDR1 MNHEY and CDR2 SVGAGI. The CDR3 consists of 14 residues. The chain's CDR3 is CASSHTGDENIQYF. The DNA for the CDR3 is TGTGCCAGCAGCCACACAGGGGACGAAAACATTCAGTACTTC.

This clone has a handful of counts. The genes are TRBV6-5 and TRBJ1-2; no clear D. CDR1 and CDR2 from the germline V gene are MNHEY and SVGAGI. Trimming pared 8 bases from V and 6 bases from J, leaving 10 bases between. CDR3 size: 11 residues. Here the CDR3 DNA reads TGTGCCAGCGTCGGGTACGATGGCTACACCTTC. This sequence encodes CASVGYDGYTF.

The rearrangement links TRBV20-1 to TRBJ2-1; D not certain. The germline V gene encodes CDR1 DFQATT and CDR2 SNEGSKA (reference sequence). With 3 bases removed from V and 0 bases from J, the gap between germline ends came to 9 bases. This CDR3 has 14 amino acids. The CDR3 coding sequence is TGCAGTGCTAGTTCCCCTAGCTCCTACAATGAGCAGTTCTTC. Residues: CSASSPSSYNEQFF.

The sample holds one count of this clone. The chain joins TRBV12-3 or TRBV12-4 to TRBJ1-2; 7 bases are shared with TRBD1. There are 13 residues in the CDR3. V was pared by 8 bases and J by 7 bases, with 10 bases of the junction left unmatched. CDR3 region: CASVQGPNSGYTF. The DNA of the CDR3 is TGTGCCAGCGTACAGGGGCCAAACAGTGGCTACACCTTC.

This clone showed up just a few times. The CDR3 loop reads CASRPTWSSYNEQFF. The DNA of the CDR3 is TGTGCCAGCAGGCCGACGTGGAGCTCCTACAATGAGCAGTTCTTC. The chain uses TRBV6-5 and TRBJ2-1; D remains unclear. V was shortened by 6 bases and J by 0 bases, with 12 bases between the two germline ends. This CDR3 is 15 amino acids long. Germline CDR1 and CDR2: MNHEY and SVGAGI.

The rearrangement links TRBV19 to TRBJ2-3, with a weak D call TRBD2 (5 bases). Per germline, CDR1 LNHDA and CDR2 SQIVND (reference sequence). The CDR3 spans 14 residues. Trimming stripped 6 bases from V and 3 bases from J, with 13 bases between. Written as DNA, the CDR3 is TGTGCCAGTAGCACCCACACTAGGACAGATACGCAGTATTTT. It specifies CASSTHTRTDTQYF. The complete variable domain, with remaining parts taken from reference TRBV19 and TRBJ2-3, reads DGGITQSPKYLFRKEGQNVTLSCEQNLNHDAMYWYRQDPGQGLRLIYYSQIVNDFQKGDIAEGYSVSREKKESFPLTVTSAQKNPTAFYLCASSTHTRTDTQYFGPGTRLTVL.

As to this clone: Other DNA sequences in this specimen translate into the identical CDR3. The rearrangement links TRBV18 to TRBJ2-7; unclear D gene. V was clipped by 3 bases and J by 1 base, with 4 bases between them. The germline V gene encodes CDR1 KGHSH and CDR2 LQKENI. The CDR3 has 12 amino acids. CDR3 loop: CASSPNSYEQYF. The DNA for the CDR3 is TGTGCCAGCTCACCCAATTCCTACGAGCAGTACTTC.

Notes on this clone: The identical CDR3 is also encoded by other nucleotide sequences in the sample. The chain employs TRBV19 and TRBJ2-3, with 8 bases that match TRBD1. After removal of 9 bases from V and 1 base from J, the junction contained 3 bases not matched to a gene. Germline values: CDR1 LNHDA, CDR2 SQIVND (reference sequence). The CDR3 is made up of 13 amino acids. The CDR3 is CASSGGGTDTQYF. The CDR3, as DNA: TGTGCCAGCTCAGGGGGCGGCACAGATACGCAGTATTTT.

The J gene is TRBJ1-3, the V gene TRBV3-1 (or the pseudogene TRBV3-2); D gene unclear. Germline V lookup: CDR1 LGHDT, CDR2 YNNKEL (reference sequence). This CDR3 is built from 13 residues. Trimming left V 3 bases short and J 4 bases short, with 7 bases between. CDR3 protein: CASSHRQGNTIYF. The CDR3 coding sequence is TGTGCCAGCAGCCACCGCCAGGGAAACACCATATATTTT.

The V and J genes are TRBV15 and TRBJ2-3, with 11 bases that match TRBD2. V was clipped by 6 bases and J by 3 bases; unmatched bases: 2. Germline V gene sequence: CDR1 LNHNV, CDR2 YYDKDF (reference sequence). The CDR3 is 14 amino acids. The CDR3 here is CATSTSGRTDTQYF. As DNA, the CDR3 is TGTGCCACCAGTACTAGCGGGAGAACAGATACGCAGTATTTT.

The gene calls are TRBV9 and TRBJ2-7, with TRBD2 matching over 13 bases. The CDR3 consists of 14 residues. Germline V gene lookup returns CDR1 SGDLS and CDR2 YYNGEE. Trimming took 3 bases from V and 6 from J; bases not matched to a gene: 3. The CDR3 loop reads CASSAGLAGREQYF. The CDR3, as DNA: TGTGCCAGCAGCGCGGGACTAGCGGGACGCGAGCAGTACTTC. The variable domain in full, completed from reference TRBV9 and TRBJ2-7, reads DSGVTQTPKHLITATGQRVTLRCSPRSGDLSVYWYQQSLDQGLQFLIQYYNGEERAKGNILERFSAQQFPDLHSELNLSSLELGDSALYFCASSAGLAGREQYFGPGTRLTVT.

V is TRBV18 and J is TRBJ1-1; TRBD1 might be the D (5 bases). V lost 6 bases and J 2 bases, leaving 13 bases between the germline ends. The CDR3 has 14 residues. Germline loops: CDR1 KGHSH, CDR2 LQKENI. The CDR3 DNA is TGTGCCAGCTCGTTTTCCCAGGGAAACACTGAAGCTTTCTTT. It is translated as CASSFSQGNTEAFF.

The chain combines TRBV19 with TRBJ1-1; TRBD1 might be the D (6 bases). Trimming left V 5 bases short and J 2 bases short, with 15 bases between. CDR1 is LNHDA and CDR2 is SQIVND in the germline V gene (reference sequence). The length of the CDR3 is 15 residues. This CDR3 reads CASSLPGTYNTEAFF. As DNA, the CDR3 is TGTGCCAGTAGTCTCCCCGGGACATATAACACTGAAGCTTTCTTT.

This clone has a handful of counts. V gene TRBV6-4 combines with J gene TRBJ2-7, with D hard to call. Germline V CDR1 and CDR2: MRHNA, SNTAGT. V lost 6 bases and J 3 bases, leaving 12 bases between the germline ends. CDR3 length: 13 residues. CDR3 bases: TGTGCCAGCAGATTAGACTTGTACTACGAGCAGTACTTC. This sequence encodes CASRLDLYYEQYF.

J is TRBJ1-5 and V is TRBV12-3 or TRBV12-4, with TRBD1 matching over 7 bases. This CDR3 has 13 residues. Germline trimming cut 6 bases from V and 5 bases from J; bases unmatched to any gene: 4. In DNA form, the CDR3 reads TGTGCCAGCAGGGGACAGAAACATCAGCCCCAGCATTTT. Translated: CASRGQKHQPQHF.

To note about this clone: At the DNA level, this CDR3 is encoded by other sequences in the same sample as well. The rearrangement joins TRBV5-1 to TRBJ2-7; 11 bases map to TRBD2. CDR1 and CDR2 (germline): SGHRS, YFSETQ. The CDR3 totals 14 residues. The V gene end was trimmed by 3 bases and the J gene end by 3 bases; junction bases not matched to a gene: 2. The CDR3 DNA follows: TGCGCCAGCAGCTCCGGGACTAGCGGCTACGAGCAGTACTTC. Its translation: CASSSGTSGYEQYF.

V usage is TRBV5-5 and J usage is TRBJ1-3, with D hard to call. V was pared by 0 bases and J by 0 bases, with 10 bases between. From germline, CDR1 is SGHKS and CDR2 YYEKEE (reference sequence). The CDR3 has 16 amino acids. CDR3 sequence (DNA): TGTGCCAGCAGCTTGGGTCCGGTTAACTCTGGAAACACCATATATTTT. Translation: CASSLGPVNSGNTIYF.

This clone was seen a few times. V usage is TRBV4-3 and J usage is TRBJ2-2, with D hard to call. The CDR3 is 15 amino acids. The germline V gene has CDR1 LGHNA and CDR2 YSLEER. V was pared by 1 base and J by 7 bases, with 13 bases between. The CDR3 region is CASSQVPLPVGELFF. In nucleotides, the CDR3 is TGCGCCAGCAGCCAAGTTCCCCTTCCGGTCGGGGAGCTGTTTTTT.

This clone appeared a few times. This sequence joins TRBV5-1 and TRBJ1-4; 8 nucleotides align to TRBD1. With 0 bases clipped from V and 6 bases from J, the junction kept 1 base outside the gene matches. CDR1 SGHRS and CDR2 YFSETQ come from the germline V gene. This CDR3 is 14 amino acids long. CDR3 residues: CASSLGTGYEKLFF. The CDR3 nucleotides read TGCGCCAGCAGCTTGGGGACAGGGTATGAAAAACTGTTTTTT.

The rearrangement uses TRBV28 and TRBJ2-2; D not certain. The CDR3 spans 16 residues. The V gene's germline CDR1 is MDHEN and CDR2 SYDVKM. Trimming left V 3 bases short and J 6 bases short, with 17 bases between. In nucleotides, the CDR3 is TGTGCCAGCAGTTTTATTGATCTTACCAGGTCCGGGGAGCTGTTTTTT. Protein product: CASSFIDLTRSGELFF.